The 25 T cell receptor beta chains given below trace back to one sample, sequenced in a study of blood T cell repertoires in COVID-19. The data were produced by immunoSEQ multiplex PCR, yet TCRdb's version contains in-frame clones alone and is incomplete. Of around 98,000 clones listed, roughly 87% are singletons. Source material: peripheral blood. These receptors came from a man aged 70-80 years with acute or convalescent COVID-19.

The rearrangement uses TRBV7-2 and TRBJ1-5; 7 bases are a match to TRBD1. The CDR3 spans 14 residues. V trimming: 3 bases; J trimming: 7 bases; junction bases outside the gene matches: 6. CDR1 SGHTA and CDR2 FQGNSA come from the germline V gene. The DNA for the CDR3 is TGTGCCAGCAGCTTGGGACAGCCGGAGCAGCCCCAGCATTTT. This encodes CASSLGQPEQPQHF.

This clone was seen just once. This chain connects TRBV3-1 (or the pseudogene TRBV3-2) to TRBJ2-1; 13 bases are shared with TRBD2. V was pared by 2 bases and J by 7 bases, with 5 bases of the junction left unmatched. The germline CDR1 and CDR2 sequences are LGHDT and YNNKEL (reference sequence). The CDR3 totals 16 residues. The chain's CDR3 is CASSQTGTSGVNEQFF. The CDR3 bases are TGTGCCAGCAGCCAAACCGGGACTAGCGGGGTAAATGAGCAGTTCTTC.

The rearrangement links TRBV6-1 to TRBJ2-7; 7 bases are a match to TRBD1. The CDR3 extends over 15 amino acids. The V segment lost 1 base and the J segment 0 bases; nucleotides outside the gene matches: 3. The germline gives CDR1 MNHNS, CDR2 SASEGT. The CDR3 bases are TGTGCCAGCAGTGAAGGGACAGGACTCTCCTACGAGCAGTACTTC. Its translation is CASSEGTGLSYEQYF.

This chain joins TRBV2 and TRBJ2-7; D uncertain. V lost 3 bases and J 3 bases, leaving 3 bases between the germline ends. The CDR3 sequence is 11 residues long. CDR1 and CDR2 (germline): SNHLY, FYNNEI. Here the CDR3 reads CASSEYYEQYF. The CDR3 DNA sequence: TGTGCCAGCAGTGAGTACTACGAGCAGTACTTC.

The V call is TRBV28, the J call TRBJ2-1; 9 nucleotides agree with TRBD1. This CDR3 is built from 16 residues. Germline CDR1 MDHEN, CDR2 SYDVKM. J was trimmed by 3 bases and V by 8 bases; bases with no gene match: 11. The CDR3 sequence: CASFAMGTGHYNEQFF. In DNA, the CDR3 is TGTGCCAGCTTCGCGATGGGGACAGGGCACTACAATGAGCAGTTCTTC.

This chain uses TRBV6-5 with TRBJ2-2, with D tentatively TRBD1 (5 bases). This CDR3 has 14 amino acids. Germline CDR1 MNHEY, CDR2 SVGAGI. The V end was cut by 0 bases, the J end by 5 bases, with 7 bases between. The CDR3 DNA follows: TGTGCCAGCAGTTACTCAGGGGTTACCGGGGAGCTGTTTTTT. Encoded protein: CASSYSGVTGELFF.

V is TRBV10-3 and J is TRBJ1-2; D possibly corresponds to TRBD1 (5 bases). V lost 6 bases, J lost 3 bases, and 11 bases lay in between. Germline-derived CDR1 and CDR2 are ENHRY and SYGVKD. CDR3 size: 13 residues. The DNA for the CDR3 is TGTGCCATCAGGGCAGGGTCTGACTATGGCTACACCTTC. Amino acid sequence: CAIRAGSDYGYTF.

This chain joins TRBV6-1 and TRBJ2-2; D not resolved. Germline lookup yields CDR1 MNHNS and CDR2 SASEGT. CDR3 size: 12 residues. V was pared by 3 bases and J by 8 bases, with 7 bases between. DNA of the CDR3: TGTGCCAGCAGTGATCTTATAGGGGAGCTGTTTTTT. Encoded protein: CASSDLIGELFF.

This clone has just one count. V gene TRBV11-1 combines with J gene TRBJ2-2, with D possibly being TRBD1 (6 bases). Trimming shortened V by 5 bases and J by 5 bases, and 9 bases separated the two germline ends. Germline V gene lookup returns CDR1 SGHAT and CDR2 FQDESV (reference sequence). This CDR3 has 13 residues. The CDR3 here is CASSLQGTGELFF. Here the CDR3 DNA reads TGTGCCAGCAGCCTTCAGGGGACCGGGGAGCTGTTTTTT.

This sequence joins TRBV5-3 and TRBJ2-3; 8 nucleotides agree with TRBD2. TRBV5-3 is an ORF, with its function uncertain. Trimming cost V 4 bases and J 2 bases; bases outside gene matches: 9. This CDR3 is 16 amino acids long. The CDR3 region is CARSPEAGEITDTQYF. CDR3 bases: TGTGCCAGAAGCCCAGAAGCGGGGGAGATCACAGATACGCAGTATTTT.

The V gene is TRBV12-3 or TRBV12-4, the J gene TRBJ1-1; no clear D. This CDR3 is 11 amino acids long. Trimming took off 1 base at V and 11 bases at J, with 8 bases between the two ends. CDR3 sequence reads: CASSLEVGAFF. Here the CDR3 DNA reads TGTGCCAGCAGTTTAGAGGTGGGCGCTTTCTTT.

Written as DNA, the CDR3 is TGTGCCAGCAGTGAACCAGGCACCTACGAGCAGTACGTC. Encoded protein: CASSEPGTYEQYV. This rearrangement joins TRBV2 to TRBJ2-7; D is undetermined. V lost 2 bases and J lost 2, with 7 bases in between. The germline V gene has CDR1 SNHLY and CDR2 FYNNEI. There are 13 residues in the CDR3.

The CDR3 protein is CASMTDYGYTF. The CDR3 bases are TGTGCCAGCATGACAGACTATGGCTACACCTTC. The rearrangement links TRBV6-5 to TRBJ1-2; possibly TRBD1 for D (5 bases). Deletions cut 7 bases from V and 3 bases from J, with 6 bases between. The CDR3 runs 11 residues. CDR1 is MNHEY and CDR2 is SVGAGI in the germline V gene.

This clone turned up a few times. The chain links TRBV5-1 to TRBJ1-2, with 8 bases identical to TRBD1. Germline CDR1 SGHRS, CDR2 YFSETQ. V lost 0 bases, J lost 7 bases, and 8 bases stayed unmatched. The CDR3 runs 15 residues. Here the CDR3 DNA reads TGCGCCAGCAGCTTGGAAGACAGGGGCGATGGTGGCTACACCTTC. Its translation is CASSLEDRGDGGYTF. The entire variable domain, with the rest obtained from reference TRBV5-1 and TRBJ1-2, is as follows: KAGVTQTPRYLIKTRGQQVTLSCSPISGHRSVSWYQQTPGQGLQFLFEYFSETQRNKGNFPGRFSGRQFSNSRSEMNVSTLELGDSALYLCASSLEDRGDGGYTFGSGTRLTVV.

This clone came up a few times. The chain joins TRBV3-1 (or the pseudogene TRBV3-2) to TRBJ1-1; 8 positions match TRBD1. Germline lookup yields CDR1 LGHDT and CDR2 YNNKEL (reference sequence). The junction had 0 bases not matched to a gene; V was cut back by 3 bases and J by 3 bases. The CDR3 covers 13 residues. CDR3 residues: CASSQTGDTEAFF. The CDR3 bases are TGTGCCAGCAGCCAGACAGGGGACACTGAAGCTTTCTTT.

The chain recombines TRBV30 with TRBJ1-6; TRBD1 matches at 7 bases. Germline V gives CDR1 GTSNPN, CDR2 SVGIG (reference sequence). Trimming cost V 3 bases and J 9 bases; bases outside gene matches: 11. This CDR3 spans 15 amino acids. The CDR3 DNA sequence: TGTGCCTGGAGCGTACAGGGGACCTTTACTTCACCCCTCCACTTT. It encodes CAWSVQGTFTSPLHF.

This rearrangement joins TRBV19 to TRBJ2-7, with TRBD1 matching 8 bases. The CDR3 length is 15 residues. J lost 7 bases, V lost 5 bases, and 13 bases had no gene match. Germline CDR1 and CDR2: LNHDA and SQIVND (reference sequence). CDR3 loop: CASSSRQGWTAEQYF. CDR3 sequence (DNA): TGTGCCAGTAGTTCCCGACAGGGGTGGACCGCTGAGCAGTACTTC.

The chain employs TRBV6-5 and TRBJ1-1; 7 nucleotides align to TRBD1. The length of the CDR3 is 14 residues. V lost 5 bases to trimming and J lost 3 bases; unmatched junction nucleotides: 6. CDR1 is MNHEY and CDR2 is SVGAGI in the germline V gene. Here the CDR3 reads CASSQQGPHTEAFF. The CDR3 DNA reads TGTGCCAGCAGTCAACAGGGGCCACACACTGAAGCTTTCTTT.

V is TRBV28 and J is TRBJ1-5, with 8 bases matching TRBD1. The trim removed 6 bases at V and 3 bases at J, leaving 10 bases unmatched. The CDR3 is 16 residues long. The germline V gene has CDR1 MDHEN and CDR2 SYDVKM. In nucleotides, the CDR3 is TGTGCCAGCAGCTCATTCGGACAGGGCAACAATCAGCCCCAGCATTTT. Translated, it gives CASSSFGQGNNQPQHF. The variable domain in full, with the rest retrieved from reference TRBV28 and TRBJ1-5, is DVKVTQSSRYLVKRTGEKVFLECVQDMDHENMFWYRQDPGLGLRLIYFSYDVKMKEKGDIPEGYSVSREKKERFSLILESASTNQTSMYLCASSSFGQGNNQPQHFGDGTRLSIL.

CDR3 DNA: TGTGCCAGCAGCTTAGTAGCAGACTATGGCTACACCTTC. Translation: CASSLVADYGYTF. The J gene is TRBJ1-2, the V gene TRBV7-2; D not certain. Germline V gene lookup returns CDR1 SGHTA and CDR2 FQGNSA. With 1 base removed from V and 3 bases from J, the gap between germline ends came to 6 bases. The CDR3 is 13 amino acids.

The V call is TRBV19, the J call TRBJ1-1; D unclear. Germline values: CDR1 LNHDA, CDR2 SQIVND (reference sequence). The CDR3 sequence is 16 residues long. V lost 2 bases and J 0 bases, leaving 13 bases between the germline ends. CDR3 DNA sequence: TGTGCCAGTAGTATACACCCCTCTCAGTTGAACACTGAAGCTTTCTTT. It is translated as CASSIHPSQLNTEAFF. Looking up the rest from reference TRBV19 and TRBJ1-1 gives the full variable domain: DGGITQSPKYLFRKEGQNVTLSCEQNLNHDAMYWYRQDPGQGLRLIYYSQIVNDFQKGDIAEGYSVSREKKESFPLTVTSAQKNPTAFYLCASSIHPSQLNTEAFFGQGTRLTVV.

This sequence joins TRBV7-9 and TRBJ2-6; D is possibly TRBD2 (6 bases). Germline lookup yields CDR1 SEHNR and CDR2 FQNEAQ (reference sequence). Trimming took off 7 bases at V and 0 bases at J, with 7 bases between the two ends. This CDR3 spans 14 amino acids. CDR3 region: CASIGSSGANVLTF. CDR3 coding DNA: TGTGCCAGCATCGGGAGCTCTGGGGCCAACGTCCTGACTTTC.

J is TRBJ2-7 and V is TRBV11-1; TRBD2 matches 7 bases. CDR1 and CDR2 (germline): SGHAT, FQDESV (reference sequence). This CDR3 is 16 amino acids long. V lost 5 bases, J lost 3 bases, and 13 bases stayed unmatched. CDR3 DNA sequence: TGTGCCAGCAGCCGCTTAGCGGGTGGCAGTCACTACGAGCAGTACTTC. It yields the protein CASSRLAGGSHYEQYF.

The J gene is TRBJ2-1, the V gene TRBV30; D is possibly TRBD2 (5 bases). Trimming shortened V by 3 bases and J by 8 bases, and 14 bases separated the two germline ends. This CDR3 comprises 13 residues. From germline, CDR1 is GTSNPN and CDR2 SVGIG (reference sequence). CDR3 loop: CAWRGRPDDEQFF. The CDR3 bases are TGTGCCTGGAGAGGGAGACCGGACGATGAGCAGTTCTTC. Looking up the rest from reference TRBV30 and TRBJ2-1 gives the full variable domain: SQTIHQWPATLVQPVGSPLSLECTVEGTSNPNLYWYRQAAGRGLQLLFYSVGIGQISSEVPQNLSASRPQDRQFILSSKKLLLSDSGFYLCAWRGRPDDEQFFGPGTRLTVL.

This CDR3 is CARYGTDNSPLHF. CDR3 DNA sequence: TGTGCCAGATACGGGACAGATAATTCACCCCTCCACTTT. V usage is TRBV11-2 and J usage is TRBJ1-6, with 7 bases lining up with TRBD1. Per germline, CDR1 SGHAT and CDR2 FQNNGV. V gave up 9 bases and J gave up 5 bases; unmatched junction bases: 4. This CDR3 has 13 residues.